A single sample is the source of the 29 T cell receptor beta chains below, sequenced in a study of T cell repertoires in cytomegalovirus infection. From the reads, TCRdb called clonotypes with MiXCR, one entry per CDR3 protein. Of around 570,000 distinct CDR3 sequences in the sample, almost 40% were seen once. These TCRs are of unknown antigen specificity. The material sequenced was cultured PBMCs, taken from culture after CMV antigen stimulation. These receptors all come from a human donor in good health (CMV status not recorded). Some clones in this sample may be carry-over from other donors' samples.

CDR3: CASLLGGGETQYF. As DNA, the CDR3 is TGTGCCAGCCTATTGGGGGGTGGGGAGACCCAGTACTTC. This chain links TRBV7-8 with TRBJ2-5; a possible D gene is TRBD2 (6 bases). V was trimmed by 8 bases and J by 5 bases, leaving 15 bases between them. The CDR3 loop spans 13 amino acids. The germline gives CDR1 SGHVS, CDR2 FQNEAQ.

This chain connects TRBV28 to TRBJ1-6; the D is unclear. V was cut by 8 bases and J by 0 bases, with 11 bases left in between. The CDR3 runs to 15 residues. Germline CDR1 is MDHEN and CDR2 is SYDVKM. CDR3 loop: CASRSQSSYNSPLHF. The CDR3 DNA is TGTGCCAGCCGATCTCAGAGCTCCTATAATTCACCCCTCCACTTT.

This sequence joins TRBV7-2 and TRBJ2-1; a weak D match, TRBD2 (6 bases). This CDR3 contains 15 residues. V dropped 3 bases and J dropped 5 bases, with 14 bases sitting between them. Germline V CDR1 and CDR2: SGHTA, FQGNSA. The CDR3 DNA reads TGTGCCAGCAGCTTGGGACTGGGCCAAAACAATGAGCAGTTCTTC. This encodes CASSLGLGQNNEQFF.

This chain joins TRBV12-5 and TRBJ2-5, with unresolved D. The CDR3 is 12 residues long. V dropped 7 bases and J dropped 4 bases, with 10 bases sitting between them. The germline gives CDR1 LGHNT, CDR2 FRNRAP. CDR3: CASASVRETQYF. As DNA, the CDR3 is TGTGCTAGTGCCTCCGTGAGAGAGACCCAGTACTTC. Filled out from reference TRBV12-5 and TRBJ2-5, the complete variable domain reads DARVTQTPRHKVTEMGQEVTMRCQPILGHNTVFWYRQTMMQGLELLAYFRNRAPLDDSGMPKDRFSAEMPDATLATLKIQPSEPRDSAVYFCASASVRETQYFGPGTRLLVL.

This clonotype was seen a few times. V and J are TRBV6-2 or TRBV6-3 and TRBJ2-1; D is possibly TRBD2 (6 bases). The ends were cut back, 4 bases at V and 9 bases at J, with 19 bases in the middle. Germline V gene lookup returns CDR1 MNHEY and CDR2 SVGEGT. This CDR3 spans 15 amino acids. CDR3 residues: CASSLRGYGQGEQFF. The CDR3 coding sequence is TGTGCCAGCAGTTTGCGGGGCTACGGGCAGGGTGAGCAGTTCTTC.

This clonotype was seen a few times. This CDR3 reads CASSFGTGGADGYTF. CDR3 nucleotide sequence: TGTGCCAGCAGCTTTGGGACAGGGGGCGCAGACGGCTACACCTTC. The chain joins TRBV7-3 to TRBJ1-2; 12 nucleotides line up with TRBD1. There are 15 residues in the CDR3. Germline CDR1 and CDR2: SGHTA and FQGTGA. V shed 3 bases and J 8 bases; nucleotides not matched to a gene: 7.

The CDR3 DNA is TGTGCCAGCAGCTATTACAGGGGGACCTACGAGCAGTACTTC. Its protein product is CASSYYRGTYEQYF. The rearrangement links TRBV2 to TRBJ2-7, with TRBD1 matching 8 bases. The CDR3 is made up of 14 amino acids. With V trimmed by 6 bases and J by 2 bases, 6 bases remained unmatched. Germline CDR1 and CDR2: SNHLY and FYNNEI.

DNA of the CDR3: TGCAGTGCTAGGGGACGGGGGGCGGGAATCTACAATGAGCAGTTCTTC. Amino acids: CSARGRGAGIYNEQFF. The chain carries TRBV20-1 and TRBJ2-1, with a weak D call TRBD2 (7 bases). CDR1 is DFQATT, CDR2 SNEGSKA, per germline (reference sequence). The CDR3 extends over 16 amino acids. V was trimmed by 3 bases and J by 3 bases, leaving 18 bases between them.

Comment on this clonotype: Germline and junction disagree at one end, which may indicate a read error. The chain recombines TRBV12-3 or TRBV12-4 with TRBJ1-5; D is ambiguous. The CDR3 consists of 11 residues. The CDR3 DNA sequence: TGTGCCAGCAGTTTAGGGGGAGGAAAGTATTTT. Its protein product is CASSLGGGKYF.

To note about this clonotype: This sequence may be a read error, since a much larger clone differs from it by one base. The chain links TRBV7-2 to TRBJ2-7, with 9 positions matching TRBD2. Germline V gene sequence: CDR1 SGHTA, CDR2 FQGNSA. The CDR3 extends over 15 amino acids. V trimming: 1 base; J trimming: 7 bases; junction bases outside the gene matches: 8. CDR3 DNA sequence: TGTGCCAGCAGCTTAGGTGGCGGGGGGGCCTGGGAGCAGTACTTC. Its translation: CASSLGGGGAWEQYF.

This sequence joins TRBV11-2 and TRBJ2-5; possible D gene TRBD2, 5 bases. The CDR3 is 14 residues long. Trimming removed 5 bases from V and 8 bases from J, with 18 bases in between. CDR1 and CDR2 (germline): SGHAT, FQNNGV. The CDR3 sequence is CASSRGVLGSTQYF. CDR3 DNA: TGTGCCAGCAGCCGTGGGGTCCTGGGGAGCACCCAGTACTTC. Full variable domain (remainder filled in from reference TRBV11-2 and TRBJ2-5): EAGVAQSPRYKIIEKRQSVAFWCNPISGHATLYWYQQILGQGPKLLIQFQNNGVVDDSQLPKDRFSAERLKGVDSTLKIQPAKLEDSAVYLCASSRGVLGSTQYFGPGTRLLVL.

V gene TRBV27 combines with J gene TRBJ2-4; no clear D gene. The CDR3 contains 13 residues. Germline V lookup: CDR1 MNHEY, CDR2 SMNVEV (reference sequence). V was shortened by 8 bases and J by 4 bases, with 12 bases between the two germline ends. CDR3 sequence: CASGLSPKNIQYF. Written as DNA, the CDR3 is TGTGCCAGCGGCCTGAGCCCAAAAAACATTCAGTACTTC.

The sample holds a few counts of this clonotype. The rearrangement joins TRBV12-3 or TRBV12-4 to TRBJ2-7; 7 bases are shared with TRBD2. The CDR3 runs 14 residues. V gave up 5 bases and J gave up 6 bases; unmatched junction bases: 10. Here the CDR3 reads CASSLVASGGEQYF. CDR3 sequence (DNA): TGTGCCAGCAGTCTTGTGGCTAGCGGTGGCGAGCAGTACTTC.

V usage is TRBV12-3 or TRBV12-4 and J usage is TRBJ2-7; D possibly corresponds to TRBD2 (6 bases). V was pared by 4 bases and J by 2 bases, with 9 bases between. This CDR3 comprises 13 residues. The CDR3 here is CASSSGSTYEQYF. The DNA of the CDR3 is TGTGCCAGCAGTTCCGGGAGTACCTACGAGCAGTACTTC.

This clonotype has a handful of counts. The CDR3 protein is CASSLVSTRDTQYF. CDR3 nucleotides: TGTGCCAGCAGCTTAGTGTCGACTCGGGATACGCAGTATTTT. This chain links TRBV7-2 with TRBJ2-3; D is ambiguous. The CDR3 length is 14 residues. Trimming cost V 1 base and J 6 bases, with 11 bases left between them. Looked up from germline, CDR1 is SGHTA and CDR2 is FQGNSA.

This rearrangement joins TRBV29-1 to TRBJ1-1, with D hard to call. The germline gives CDR1 SQVTM, CDR2 ANQGSEA. V was shortened by 1 base and J by 2 bases, with 8 bases between the two germline ends. CDR3 length: 13 amino acids. CDR3 sequence: CSVEVNSNTEAFF. CDR3 nucleotides: TGCAGCGTTGAAGTAAACAGCAACACTGAAGCTTTCTTT. Full variable domain (remainder filled in from reference TRBV29-1 and TRBJ1-1): SAVISQKPSRDICQRGTSLTIQCQVDSQVTMMFWYRQQPGQSLTLIATANQGSEATYESGFVIDKFPISRPNLTFSTLTVSNMSPEDSSIYLCSVEVNSNTEAFFGQGTRLTVV.

This clonotype was observed a few times. The chain is built from TRBV27 and TRBJ2-1, with 12 nucleotides matching TRBD2. CDR3 size: 15 residues. Germline trimming cut 6 bases from V and 7 bases from J; bases unmatched to any gene: 7. The germline CDR1 and CDR2 sequences are MNHEY and SMNVEV (reference sequence). In DNA, the CDR3 is TGTGCCAGCAGCCCTAGCGGGGGGGCGGTTAATGAGCAGTTCTTC. This gives the protein CASSPSGGAVNEQFF.

This sequence joins TRBV7-2 and TRBJ1-2; D is unclear. Looked up from germline, CDR1 is SGHTA and CDR2 is FQGNSA. The V gene lost 5 bases and the J gene lost 2 bases, with 12 bases spanning the gap. The CDR3 runs 14 residues. The CDR3 nucleotides read TGTGCCAGCAGCCCCCCAAGGGTGAACTATGGCTACACCTTC. Translated: CASSPPRVNYGYTF.

The DNA of the CDR3 is TGTGCCAGCAGCTTAGGGCTGGACTATAATTCACCCCTCCACTTT. It translates to CASSLGLDYNSPLHF. The chain has TRBV7-6 and TRBJ1-6; D gene uncertain. Trimming stripped 1 base from V and 3 bases from J, with 7 bases between. CDR1 and CDR2 from the germline V gene are SGHVS and FNYEAQ. CDR3 length: 15 residues.

The V call is TRBV7-8, the J call TRBJ2-5, with 12 bases that match TRBD2. After removal of 3 bases from V and 1 base from J, the junction contained 3 bases not matched to a gene. In germline, CDR1 is SGHVS, CDR2 FQNEAQ. The CDR3 totals 16 residues. The CDR3 region has the DNA TGTGCCAGCAGCTTCCTAGCGGGAGGGGCCCAAGAGACCCAGTACTTC. This sequence encodes CASSFLAGGAQETQYF.

J is TRBJ2-3 and V is TRBV11-2, with D perhaps TRBD1 or TRBD2 (5 bases each). The CDR3 length is 16 residues. Germline-derived CDR1 and CDR2 are SGHAT and FQNNGV. Trimming left V 7 bases short and J 2 bases short, with 19 bases between. CDR3 amino acids: CASTKGDGDFTDTQYF. In DNA form, the CDR3 reads TGTGCCAGCACTAAAGGGGACGGTGATTTCACAGATACGCAGTATTTT.

The chain has TRBV5-6 and TRBJ2-1; TRBD2 agrees at 8 bases. CDR3 size: 16 residues. V shed 4 bases, J shed 0 bases, and the junction held 6 bases outside the gene matches. Germline lookup yields CDR1 SGHDT and CDR2 YYEEEE. CDR3 sequence reads: CASSKKSGGSYNEQFF. The CDR3 DNA reads TGTGCCAGCAGCAAAAAAAGCGGGGGCTCCTACAATGAGCAGTTCTTC.

This sequence joins TRBV2 and TRBJ2-1; D unresolved. Germline-derived CDR1 and CDR2 are SNHLY and FYNNEI. Trimming cost V 6 bases and J 0 bases, with 21 bases left between them. The CDR3 contains 18 residues. This CDR3 reads CASRAINALTSSYNEQFF. In DNA form, the CDR3 reads TGTGCCAGCAGGGCAATAAACGCCCTGACGAGCTCCTACAATGAGCAGTTCTTC.

The chain couples TRBV7-6 to TRBJ2-5; 9 nucleotides align to TRBD1. CDR1 is SGHVS, CDR2 FNYEAQ, per germline. The CDR3 contains 15 residues. V lost 6 bases, J lost 4 bases, and 9 bases stayed unmatched. The CDR3 sequence is CASRETGTGTETQYF. CDR3 DNA: TGTGCCAGCAGGGAAACCGGGACAGGGACAGAGACCCAGTACTTC.

This clonotype turned up a few times. The chain couples TRBV15 to TRBJ2-1; TRBD2 agrees at 8 bases. The J segment lost 4 bases and the V segment lost 5 bases, leaving 10 bases of the junction unmatched. Germline lookup yields CDR1 LNHNV and CDR2 YYDKDF (reference sequence). The CDR3 is 16 amino acids. CDR3 nucleotide sequence: TGTGCCACCAGCCCGACGTGGGCTAGCGGGTACAATGAGCAGTTCTTC. This gives the protein CATSPTWASGYNEQFF. Full variable domain (rest looked up from reference TRBV15 and TRBJ2-1): DAMVIQNPRYQVTQFGKPVTLSCSQTLNHNVMYWYQQKSSQAPKLLFHYYDKDFNNEADTPDNFQSRRPNTSFCFLDIRSPGLGDTAMYLCATSPTWASGYNEQFFGPGTRLTVL.

The chain joins TRBV7-9 to TRBJ1-3; 7 positions match TRBD1. V lost 2 bases, J lost 0 bases, and 16 bases stayed unmatched. CDR3 length: 20 residues. The germline V gene has CDR1 SEHNR and CDR2 FQNEAQ (reference sequence). The CDR3 spells CASSLFRSRVRGSSGNTIYF. The CDR3 nucleotides are TGTGCCAGCAGCTTATTCCGTTCGAGGGTCAGGGGGTCCTCTGGAAACACCATATATTTT.

This chain connects TRBV19 to TRBJ2-5, with D perhaps given as TRBD1 or TRBD2 (5 bases each). Germline CDR1 and CDR2: LNHDA and SQIVND (reference sequence). Trimming took 5 bases from V and 3 from J, leaving 16 bases between them. The CDR3 runs 15 residues. CDR3 DNA: TGTGCCAGTAGTTCTGACAGCGACGGGGAAGAGACCCAGTACTTC. The encoded protein is CASSSDSDGEETQYF.

This clonotype has more than one count but fewer than ten. The rearrangement joins TRBV5-1 to TRBJ2-7, with TRBD1 matching 9 bases. Germline-derived CDR1 and CDR2 are SGHRS and YFSETQ. The CDR3 spans 14 residues. V shed 4 bases and J 6 bases; nucleotides not matched to a gene: 8. The CDR3 spells CASSRGQGFSEQYF. The CDR3 DNA sequence: TGCGCCAGCAGCCGCGGACAGGGGTTCAGCGAGCAGTACTTC. The complete variable domain, with remaining parts taken from reference TRBV5-1 and TRBJ2-7, reads KAGVTQTPRYLIKTRGQQVTLSCSPISGHRSVSWYQQTPGQGLQFLFEYFSETQRNKGNFPGRFSGRQFSNSRSEMNVSTLELGDSALYLCASSRGQGFSEQYFGPGTRLTVT.

This chain uses TRBV4-1 with TRBJ2-1; D unresolved. The germline gives CDR1 MGHRA, CDR2 YSYEKL. This CDR3 contains 14 residues. V was trimmed by 0 bases and J by 7 bases, leaving 10 bases between them. CDR3 in amino acids: CASSQDPFRNEQFF. CDR3 sequence (DNA): TGCGCCAGCAGCCAAGATCCGTTTCGGAATGAGCAGTTCTTC.